This T cell receptor (beta chain) derives from a study of shared clonotypes between healthy human individuals. Findings and limits, study-wide: Since donors were few, the genetic and exposure-history diversity represented was limited. The study generally estimated greater richness for naive than memory subsets.

Trimming removed 1 base at V and 0 bases at J, with 13 bases between. The V gene's germline CDR1 is SGHTA and CDR2 FQGNSA. The CDR3 is 17 residues long. Regarding this clone: Its antigen is still unknown.

Genomic DNA belonging to each subset was distributed in equal measure over several immunoSEQ plates. The data were produced by immunoSEQ multiplex PCR, yet TCRdb's version contains in-frame clones alone and is incomplete. This sample has around 2.5 million clones, with 93% found just once. The sequence came from a man aged 18 to 35 in good health. Some clones in this sample may be carry-over from other donors' samples. The chain uses TRBV7-2 and TRBJ1-5; no clear D gene. The specimen was naive CD4+ T cells from PBMCs. The subset here: CD45RA+ positively selected. In DNA form, the CDR3 reads TGTGCCAGCAGCTTAGGTGCCAGTAAAGATAGCAATCAGCCCCAGCATTTT. Residues: CASSLGASKDSNQPQHF. Variable domain in full (rest from reference TRBV7-2 and TRBJ1-5): GAGVSQSPSNKVTEKGKDVELRCDPISGHTALYWYRQSLGQGLEFLIYFQGNSAPDKSGLPSDRFSAERTGGSVSTLTIQRTQQEDSAVYLCASSLGASKDSNQPQHFGDGTRLSIL.